This TCR beta chain was retrieved from a study of CD8 T cells in Susac syndrome. The germline CDR1 and CDR2 sequences are DFQATT and SNEGSKA (reference sequence). Trimming cost V 6 bases and J 6 bases; bases outside gene matches: 16. The CDR3 loop spans 16 amino acids. Random hexamers were used to reverse transcribe 0.5 to 1 ug of RNA. TCR beta CDR3 was amplified by immunoSEQ covering 54 Vbeta and 13 Jbeta. Each CDR3 protein gets one entry after TCRdb re-called the immunoSEQ multiplex PCR reads with MiXCR. Of 110,000 or so distinct CDR3 sequences listed, 90% to 95% are singletons. J is TRBJ2-3 and V is TRBV20-1, with 9 bases identical to TRBD2. This receptor was identified in a human donor with multiple sclerosis. The specimen was CD4+ T cells from PBMCs. The CDR3 spells CSATLTAGGRGDTQYF. CDR3 DNA: TGCAGTGCCACCCTGACGGCGGGGGGGCGGGGTGATACGCAGTATTTT.